The clone carrying this T cell receptor beta chain was picked up a small number of times. The antigen is unknown. Germline V gives CDR1 SNHLY, CDR2 FYNNEI. V lost 1 base, J lost 5 bases, and 8 bases lay in between. The CDR3 has 13 residues. TCRdb reanalysed the 5' RACE reads using MiXCR and keeps one entry per CDR3 protein. The table shows hundreds of thousands of distinct CDR3 sequences, with approximately 22% occurring only once. The data derive from a study of CD8 T cells in ankylosing spondylitis. Whole-study findings and limits: Clones linked to the disease showed a CD8+ phenotype. They occurred at relatively low frequencies in peripheral blood.

Sequences were obtained from blood, either unsorted or a sorted T cell fraction (not recorded which). The chain is built from TRBV2 and TRBJ2-5; D is ambiguous. The source of this sequence is a male donor with ankylosing spondylitis or in good health (not recorded which). The CDR3 DNA reads as TGTGCCAGCAGTGAAGGGGTTGGGGAGACCCAGTACTTC. Amino acids: CASSEGVGETQYF.